The present T cell receptor beta chain was sequenced within a study of molecular identifiers for immune sequencing clone quantification. There are many counts of this clonotype. Its antigen is still unknown. Overall study results and limits: Over 99% of CMV-specific effector molecules, but under 1% of naive ones, were in clones above 20 copies. The sizes of highly expanded clones could be underestimated when identical TCR molecules share a barcode.

Listed TCR primers and previously described methods were used for bulk TCR libraries. In TCRdb, the PCR reads were re-called with MiXCR into one record per CDR3 protein. Among 550,000 to 750,000 distinct CDR3 sequences listed, about 20% were seen once. From germline, CDR1 is SGHVS and CDR2 FNYEAQ. This CDR3 has 14 residues. J was trimmed by 9 bases and V by 5 bases; bases with no gene match: 7. Sorted cells numbering 20,000 to 1,000,000, with 10%, 30% or 50% RNA, yielded the naive CD8 libraries. J is TRBJ2-1 and V is TRBV7-6; 10 bases are a match to TRBD2. This receptor was obtained from a human donor in good health. Some libraries in this study had Jurkat cell RNA spiked in. Sequenced: naive CD8+ T cells from blood, with Jurkat cell RNA spiked in. The subset here: FACS-sorted CD8+CD4-CCR7+CD45RA+ naive T cells. The CDR3 DNA reads TGTGCCAGCAGCCTGAGCGGGGGGGCGGGTGAGCAGTTCTTC. Its protein is CASSLSGGAGEQFF.